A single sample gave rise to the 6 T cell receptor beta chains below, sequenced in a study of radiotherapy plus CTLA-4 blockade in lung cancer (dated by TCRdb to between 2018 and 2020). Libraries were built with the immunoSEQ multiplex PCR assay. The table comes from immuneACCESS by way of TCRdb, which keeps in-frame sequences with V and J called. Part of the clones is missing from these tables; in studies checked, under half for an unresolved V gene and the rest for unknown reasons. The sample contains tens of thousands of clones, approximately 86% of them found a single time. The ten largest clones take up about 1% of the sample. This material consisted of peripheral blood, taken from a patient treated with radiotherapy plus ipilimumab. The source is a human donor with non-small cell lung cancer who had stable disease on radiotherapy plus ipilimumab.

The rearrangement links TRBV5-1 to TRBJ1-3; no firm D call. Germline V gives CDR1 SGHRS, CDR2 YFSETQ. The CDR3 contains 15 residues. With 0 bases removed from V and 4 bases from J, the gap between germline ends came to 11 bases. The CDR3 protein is CASSLGGTDGNTIYF. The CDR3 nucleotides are TGCGCCAGCAGCTTGGGGGGAACCGACGGAAACACCATATATTTT.

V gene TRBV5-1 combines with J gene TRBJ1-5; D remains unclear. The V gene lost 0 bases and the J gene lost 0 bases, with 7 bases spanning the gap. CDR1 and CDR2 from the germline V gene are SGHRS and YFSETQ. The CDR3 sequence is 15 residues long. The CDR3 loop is CASSLGPYSNQPQHF. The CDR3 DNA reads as TGCGCCAGCAGCTTGGGGCCCTATAGCAATCAGCCCCAGCATTTT.

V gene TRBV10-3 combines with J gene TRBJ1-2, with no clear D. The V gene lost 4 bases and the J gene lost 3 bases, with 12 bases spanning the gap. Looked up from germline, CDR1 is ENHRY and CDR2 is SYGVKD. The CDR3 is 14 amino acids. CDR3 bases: TGTGCCATCAGTGTCTCACCCCACGACTATGGCTACACCTTC. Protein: CAISVSPHDYGYTF.

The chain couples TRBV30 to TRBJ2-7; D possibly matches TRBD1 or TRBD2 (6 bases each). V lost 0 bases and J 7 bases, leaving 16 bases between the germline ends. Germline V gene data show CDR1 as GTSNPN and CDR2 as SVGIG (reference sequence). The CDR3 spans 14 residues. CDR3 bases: TGTGCCTGGAGTGTTGGGGGGCCCGGGAGAGAGCAGTACTTC. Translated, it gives CAWSVGGPGREQYF.

The CDR3 DNA is TGTGCCAGCAGCGTATCTGGCGGGGCGTCTGGAGAGACCCAGTACTTC. Its protein product is CASSVSGGASGETQYF. This sequence joins TRBV9 and TRBJ2-5; the D gene is possibly TRBD2 (6 bases). Trimming left V 1 base short and J 4 bases short, with 17 bases between. The CDR3 is made up of 16 amino acids. Germline values: CDR1 SGDLS, CDR2 YYNGEE.

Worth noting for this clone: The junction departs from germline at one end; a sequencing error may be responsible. The CDR3, as DNA: TGTGCAAGCAAGGAGGGAACTAATGAAAAACTGTTTTTT. Its protein is CASKEGTNEKLFF. The rearrangement links TRBV6-1 to TRBJ1-4; D unclear. Germline CDR1 reads MNHNS; CDR2 reads SASEGT. The CDR3 has 13 residues.